One and the same sample provided the 20 T cell receptor beta chains below, sequenced in a study of blood T cell repertoires in COVID-19. Sequencing was performed with immunoSEQ multiplex PCR; in TCRdb, only in-frame clones are kept and a portion is missing. The repertoire holds 200,000 to 250,000 clones, with approximately 80% as singletons. The sample comprised PBMCs or T cells enriched from blood (not recorded which). These receptors were collected from a man in his 60s who had recovered from COVID-19.

This chain connects TRBV19 to TRBJ2-2, with TRBD2 identical over 9 bases. The CDR3 is 15 residues long. From germline, CDR1 is LNHDA and CDR2 SQIVND (reference sequence). The V segment lost 7 bases and the J segment 0 bases; nucleotides outside the gene matches: 3. For the CDR3, the DNA is TGTGCCAGTAATCTAGCGGGGTCGAACACCGGGGAGCTGTTTTTT. Its translation: CASNLAGSNTGELFF.

The chain links TRBV3-1 (or the pseudogene TRBV3-2) to TRBJ1-3; TRBD1 might be the D (5 bases). Germline V gene data show CDR1 as LGHDT and CDR2 as YNNKEL (reference sequence). V was clipped by 0 bases and J by 4 bases, with 10 bases between them. The CDR3 has 15 amino acids. CDR3 DNA sequence: TGTGCCAGCAGCCAAGATAGGTGGACAGGAAACACCATATATTTT. It is translated as CASSQDRWTGNTIYF.

The chain carries TRBV5-1 and TRBJ1-1; TRBD1 matches 10 bases. Germline CDR1 SGHRS, CDR2 YFSETQ. The CDR3 sequence is 16 residues long. The V gene end was trimmed by 4 bases and the J gene end by 2 bases; junction bases not matched to a gene: 8. In DNA, the CDR3 is TGCGCCAGCAGCCTCGGATCGACAGGGGGCAACACTGAAGCTTTCTTT. Protein product: CASSLGSTGGNTEAFF.

V is TRBV11-2 and J is TRBJ2-5; 7 bases are a match to TRBD1. From germline, CDR1 is SGHAT and CDR2 FQNNGV. The CDR3 has 13 amino acids. Trimming took 7 bases from V and 3 from J; bases not matched to a gene: 5. The CDR3 DNA is TGTGCCAGCACCACAGGGGTAGAAGAGACCCAGTACTTC. It specifies CASTTGVEETQYF. Based on the CDR3 plus reference TRBV11-2 and TRBJ2-5, the full variable domain is EAGVAQSPRYKIIEKRQSVAFWCNPISGHATLYWYQQILGQGPKLLIQFQNNGVVDDSQLPKDRFSAERLKGVDSTLKIQPAKLEDSAVYLCASTTGVEETQYFGPGTRLLVL.

V is TRBV4-3 and J is TRBJ2-5, with D uncertain. Germline assignment: CDR1 LGHNA and CDR2 YSLEER. The V and J ends lost 2 bases and 0 bases respectively, with 4 bases between them. The CDR3 covers 13 residues. The CDR3: CASSQQYQETQYF. CDR3 DNA sequence: TGCGCCAGCAGCCAACAATACCAAGAGACCCAGTACTTC.

The chain joins TRBV20-1 to TRBJ1-4; perhaps TRBD1 as D (5 bases). Germline V lookup: CDR1 DFQATT, CDR2 SNEGSKA (reference sequence). The V end lost 6 bases, the J end lost 13 bases, and 15 bases lay between the germline ends. The CDR3 runs 11 residues. The CDR3 reads CSAGGGTGLFF. The CDR3 DNA is TGCAGTGCCGGGGGAGGAACTGGACTGTTTTTT.

This clone has just one count. The chain uses TRBV9 and TRBJ1-2; D might be TRBD1 (6 bases). CDR1 is SGDLS and CDR2 is YYNGEE in the germline V gene. Trimming took off 4 bases at V and 2 bases at J, with 9 bases between the two ends. This CDR3 comprises 13 residues. The DNA of the CDR3 is TGTGCCAGCAGCAGGGACATAAACTATGGCTACACCTTC. Translating it yields CASSRDINYGYTF.

The gene calls are TRBV4-2 and TRBJ1-1, with TRBD1 as a possible D gene (5 bases). The V gene lost 0 bases and the J gene lost 8 bases, with 10 bases spanning the gap. The CDR3 runs to 13 residues. CDR1 LGHNA and CDR2 YNFKEQ come from the germline V gene. CDR3 region: CASSQDRGHEAFF. CDR3 bases: TGTGCCAGCAGCCAAGATCGAGGACACGAAGCTTTCTTT.

The V call is TRBV29-1, the J call TRBJ2-3; 13 bases are a match to TRBD2. This CDR3 region has 21 residues. Unmatched junction bases numbered 25, after V lost 6 bases and J lost 4 bases. Germline loops: CDR1 SQVTM, CDR2 ANQGSEA. CDR3 sequence: CSVASHSGTSGMRTRADTQYF. The CDR3 nucleotides are TGCAGCGTCGCCTCTCACTCCGGGACTAGCGGGATGAGGACGAGGGCAGATACGCAGTATTTT.

The table lists this clone with a few counts. The J gene is TRBJ1-2, the V gene TRBV6-5; maybe TRBD1 (6 bases). Germline values: CDR1 MNHEY, CDR2 SVGAGI. The CDR3 totals 15 residues. Trimming removed 2 bases at V and 7 bases at J, with 17 bases between. The CDR3 protein is CASSYDRTSLGGYTF. The CDR3, as DNA: TGTGCCAGCAGTTACGACAGGACCTCCTTGGGTGGCTACACCTTC.

This chain connects TRBV11-2 to TRBJ2-2; the match to TRBD1 covers 9 bases. The CDR3 is 15 amino acids. The junction had 2 bases not matched to a gene; V was cut back by 2 bases and J by 4 bases. Germline V gene sequence: CDR1 SGHAT, CDR2 FQNNGV. CDR3 coding DNA: TGTGCCAGCAGCTTACACAGGGGGCGCACCGGGGAGCTGTTTTTT. The encoded protein is CASSLHRGRTGELFF. Combining the CDR3 with reference TRBV11-2 and TRBJ2-2 gives the whole variable domain EAGVAQSPRYKIIEKRQSVAFWCNPISGHATLYWYQQILGQGPKLLIQFQNNGVVDDSQLPKDRFSAERLKGVDSTLKIQPAKLEDSAVYLCASSLHRGRTGELFFGEGSRLTVL.

J is TRBJ2-7 and V is TRBV2; TRBD1 is a possible D gene (5 bases). The CDR3 length is 17 residues. From germline, CDR1 is SNHLY and CDR2 FYNNEI. V dropped 3 bases and J dropped 1 base, with 19 bases sitting between them. The DNA of the CDR3 is TGTGCCAGCAGTGAGACGAAGAGTGCAGGGCGGTCCTACGAGCAGTACTTC. Protein product: CASSETKSAGRSYEQYF. Together with reference TRBV2 and TRBJ2-7, the CDR3 gives the full variable domain: EPEVTQTPSHQVTQMGQEVILRCVPISNHLYFYWYRQILGQKVEFLVSFYNNEISEKSEIFDDQFSVERPDGSNFTLKIRSTKLEDSAMYFCASSETKSAGRSYEQYFGPGTRLTVT.

This chain joins TRBV5-1 and TRBJ2-1; D perhaps matches TRBD2 (7 bases). In germline, CDR1 is SGHRS, CDR2 YFSETQ. The CDR3 extends over 16 amino acids. V shed 4 bases and J shed 6 bases, with 20 bases lying between them. CDR3 DNA: TGCGCCAGCAGCCCTCGTGGTGCGGGGGCCCCCAATGAGCAGTTCTTC. Translating gives CASSPRGAGAPNEQFF.

This clone was observed once. The genes are TRBV5-1 and TRBJ1-1; D gene uncertain. The germline CDR1 and CDR2 sequences are SGHRS and YFSETQ. Trimming removed 1 base from V and 6 bases from J, with 10 bases in between. This CDR3 has 13 residues. Here the CDR3 DNA reads TGCGCCAGCAGCTTGAATGGTCAGTCTGAAGCTTTCTTT. Translated: CASSLNGQSEAFF.

The chain couples TRBV18 to TRBJ2-7, with 8 bases lining up with TRBD1. This CDR3 comprises 15 residues. Trimming cost V 3 bases and J 0 bases; bases outside gene matches: 4. The germline CDR1 and CDR2 sequences are KGHSH and LQKENI. This chain's CDR3 is CASSPPGTGSYEQYF. The CDR3 nucleotides read TGTGCCAGCTCACCGCCCGGGACAGGCTCCTACGAGCAGTACTTC.

CDR3 nucleotides: TGTGCCAGCAGCCAAAGGACAGGGGGCACAGATACGCAGTATTTT. Amino acid sequence: CASSQRTGGTDTQYF. This chain uses TRBV3-1 (or the pseudogene TRBV3-2) with TRBJ2-3, with 9 bases that match TRBD1. J was trimmed by 1 base and V by 2 bases; bases with no gene match: 1. CDR3 size: 15 residues. Germline CDR1 LGHDT, CDR2 YNNKEL (reference sequence).

A single count supports this clone. The chain uses TRBV10-3 and TRBJ2-1, with TRBD2 matching over 15 bases. Germline V CDR1 and CDR2: ENHRY, SYGVKD. The CDR3 has 16 residues. The V segment lost 3 bases and the J segment 13 bases; nucleotides outside the gene matches: 10. CDR3 in amino acids: CAISDGSGLAGGHQFF. Written as DNA, the CDR3 is TGTGCCATCAGTGACGGGTCGGGACTAGCGGGGGGTCACCAGTTCTTC.

The chain links TRBV18 to TRBJ1-1, with D possibly being TRBD1 (6 bases). V was cut by 4 bases and J by 4 bases, with 10 bases left in between. The CDR3 totals 13 residues. Germline V gene data show CDR1 as KGHSH and CDR2 as LQKENI. For the CDR3, the DNA is TGTGCCAGCTCACTCGGACAGCTCACTGAAGCTTTCTTT. Amino acid sequence: CASSLGQLTEAFF.

CDR3 DNA sequence: TGTGCCAGCAGCCAAGATCTTCAGCCCCAGCATTTT. It is translated as CASSQDLQPQHF. The chain couples TRBV4-2 to TRBJ1-5; no firm D call. CDR1 is LGHNA and CDR2 is YNFKEQ in the germline V gene. Trimming removed 0 bases from V and 6 bases from J, with 3 bases in between. The CDR3 loop spans 12 amino acids.

The rearrangement joins TRBV19 to TRBJ1-5; 8 bases are shared with TRBD1. This CDR3 has 16 amino acids. V was clipped by 3 bases and J by 3 bases; unmatched bases: 7. Germline V CDR1 and CDR2: LNHDA, SQIVND (reference sequence). The CDR3 DNA reads TGTGCCAGTAGTATGGGGACAGGCCTTTTCAATCAGCCCCAGCATTTT. This codes for CASSMGTGLFNQPQHF.